Below, 13 T cell receptor beta chains from the same sample are listed, as sequenced in a study of blood T cell repertoires in COVID-19. Libraries were prepared by immunoSEQ multiplex PCR; TCRdb keeps only in-frame clonotypes and omits some of them. The table shows 35,000 to 45,000 clones, with approximately 90% occurring only once. The sample comprised peripheral blood. These receptors all come from a man aged 55 to 70 with acute or convalescent COVID-19.

This rearrangement joins TRBV4-3 to TRBJ1-1; tentatively, D is TRBD1 (5 bases). Trimming removed 0 bases from V and 6 bases from J, with 11 bases in between. Germline V gene lookup returns CDR1 LGHNA and CDR2 YSLEER. The length of the CDR3 is 14 residues. CDR3 coding DNA: TGCGCCAGCAGCCAAGATGGGAGGGACCCTGAAGCTTTCTTT. Translation gives CASSQDGRDPEAFF.

The chain recombines TRBV7-9 with TRBJ1-5, with 9 positions matching TRBD1. Per the germline V gene, CDR1 is SEHNR and CDR2 is FQNEAQ (reference sequence). Trimming cost V 5 bases and J 6 bases; bases outside gene matches: 5. This CDR3 contains 14 residues. CDR3: CASSTGGGSQPQHF. The CDR3, as DNA: TGTGCCAGCAGCACAGGGGGCGGGAGTCAGCCCCAGCATTTT.

CDR3 bases: TGCGCCAGCAGCTCGCCGGGACAGGGCGTTAATGAGCAGTTCTTC. Protein product: CASSSPGQGVNEQFF. This chain connects TRBV5-1 to TRBJ2-1, with TRBD1 matching 9 bases. This CDR3 spans 15 amino acids. The V gene's germline CDR1 is SGHRS and CDR2 YFSETQ. V lost 3 bases and J lost 7; bases outside the gene matches: 8. The full variable domain, in which reference TRBV5-1 and TRBJ2-1 provide the parts outside the CDR3, is KAGVTQTPRYLIKTRGQQVTLSCSPISGHRSVSWYQQTPGQGLQFLFEYFSETQRNKGNFPGRFSGRQFSNSRSEMNVSTLELGDSALYLCASSSPGQGVNEQFFGPGTRLTVL.

This chain links TRBV3-1 (or the pseudogene TRBV3-2) with TRBJ1-1; D not resolved. Trimming took off 4 bases at V and 0 bases at J, with 18 bases between the two ends. Germline CDR1 LGHDT, CDR2 YNNKEL (reference sequence). The CDR3 consists of 17 residues. CDR3 residues: CASSLDTIRGLNTEAFF. CDR3 nucleotides: TGTGCCAGCAGCCTCGATACAATCAGAGGTCTGAACACTGAAGCTTTCTTT.

V usage is TRBV10-3 and J usage is TRBJ2-5; tentatively, D is TRBD1 (6 bases). Germline CDR1 is ENHRY and CDR2 is SYGVKD. Deletions cut 4 bases from V and 4 bases from J, with 16 bases between. The CDR3 is 15 amino acids. The CDR3 nucleotides are TGTGCCATCAGTGTGGGGCAGGGGAAGGGAGAGACCCAGTACTTC. This translates into CAISVGQGKGETQYF.

This clone came up once. The V call is TRBV5-1, the J call TRBJ2-3, with 10 bases that match TRBD1. Germline CDR1 SGHRS, CDR2 YFSETQ. This CDR3 spans 16 amino acids. With 4 bases clipped from V and 2 bases from J, the junction kept 7 bases outside the gene matches. The CDR3 DNA reads TGCGCCAGCAGCAAATCCGGACAGGGGGACACAGATACGCAGTATTTT. Its translation: CASSKSGQGDTDTQYF.

The rearrangement links TRBV19 to TRBJ2-1; TRBD2 aligns across 13 bases. V gave up 3 bases and J gave up 9 bases; unmatched junction bases: 8. The germline V gene encodes CDR1 LNHDA and CDR2 SQIVND (reference sequence). This CDR3 has 16 amino acids. The DNA for the CDR3 is TGTGCCAGTAGTATCTCCGGGACTAGCGGGACGGGTGAGCAGTTCTTC. Protein: CASSISGTSGTGEQFF.

The chain is built from TRBV11-2 and TRBJ2-3; a possible D gene is TRBD2 (6 bases). CDR1 and CDR2 (germline): SGHAT, FQNNGV. V was trimmed by 1 base and J by 1 base, leaving 9 bases between them. CDR3 length equals 15 residues. The CDR3: CASSLAGVRTDTQYF. The DNA of the CDR3 is TGTGCCAGCAGCTTAGCGGGAGTACGCACAGATACGCAGTATTTT.

This clone has just a few counts. This sequence joins TRBV7-9 and TRBJ1-5, with TRBD1 identical over 7 bases. Germline lookup yields CDR1 SEHNR and CDR2 FQNEAQ (reference sequence). V shed 5 bases, J shed 0 bases, and the junction held 4 bases outside the gene matches. The CDR3 runs 15 residues. The CDR3 region has the DNA TGTGCCAGCAGCGATGACAGGGATAGCAATCAGCCCCAGCATTTT. It encodes CASSDDRDSNQPQHF.

The chain is built from TRBV24-1 and TRBJ2-1, with 7 positions matching TRBD1. CDR3 length equals 16 residues. The trim removed 4 bases at V and 9 bases at J, leaving 14 bases unmatched. CDR1 KGHDR and CDR2 SFDVKD come from the germline V gene. CDR3 protein: CATSDRDKGAPTEQFF. The CDR3 region has the DNA TGTGCCACCAGTGACCGGGACAAGGGGGCGCCGACTGAGCAGTTCTTC.

The chain couples TRBV7-9 to TRBJ1-5; 10 bases are shared with TRBD1. The V segment lost 4 bases and the J segment 4 bases; nucleotides outside the gene matches: 7. In germline, CDR1 is SEHNR, CDR2 FQNEAQ (reference sequence). CDR3 length equals 16 residues. The CDR3 region is CASSSSRTGGNQPQHF. As DNA, the CDR3 is TGTGCCAGCAGCTCGTCTCGGACAGGGGGAAATCAGCCCCAGCATTTT.

The rearrangement uses TRBV14 and TRBJ1-2; the D gene is possibly TRBD1 (6 bases). The CDR3 loop spans 16 amino acids. Germline values: CDR1 SGHDN, CDR2 FVKESK. Trimming shortened V by 0 bases and J by 4 bases, and 15 bases separated the two germline ends. CDR3 DNA sequence: TGTGCCAGCAGCCAAGATCTCTGGGGGCTTCCCTATGGCTACACCTTC. Amino acid sequence: CASSQDLWGLPYGYTF. Complete variable domain (other parts from reference TRBV14 and TRBJ1-2): EAGVTQFPSHSVIEKGQTVTLRCDPISGHDNLYWYRRVMGKEIKFLLHFVKESKQDESGMPNNRFLAERTGGTYSTLKVQPAELEDSGVYFCASSQDLWGLPYGYTFGSGTRLTVV.

The V gene is TRBV7-9, the J gene TRBJ1-2, with D maybe TRBD1 (6 bases). Germline CDR1 SEHNR, CDR2 FQNEAQ (reference sequence). The germline V and J ends were trimmed by 0 bases and 6 bases, with 11 bases remaining between them. The CDR3 contains 14 residues. The CDR3 spells CASSLAGTKNGYTF. The CDR3 region has the DNA TGTGCCAGCAGCTTAGCAGGGACAAAAAATGGCTACACCTTC.